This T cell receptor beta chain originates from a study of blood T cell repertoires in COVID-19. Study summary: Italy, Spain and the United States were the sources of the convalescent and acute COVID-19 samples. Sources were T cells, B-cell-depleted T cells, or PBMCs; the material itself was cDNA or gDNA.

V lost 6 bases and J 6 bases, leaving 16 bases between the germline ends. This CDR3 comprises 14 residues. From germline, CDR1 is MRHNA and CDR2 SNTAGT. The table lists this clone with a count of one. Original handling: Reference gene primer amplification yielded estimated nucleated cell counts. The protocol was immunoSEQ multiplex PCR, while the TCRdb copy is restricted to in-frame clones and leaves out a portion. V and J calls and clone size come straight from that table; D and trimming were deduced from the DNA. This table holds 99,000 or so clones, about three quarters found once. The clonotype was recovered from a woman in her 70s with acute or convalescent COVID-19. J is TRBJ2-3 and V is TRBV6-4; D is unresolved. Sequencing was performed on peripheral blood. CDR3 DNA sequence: TGTGCCAGCAGGGCAAATCTAGGTTCCGATACGCAGTATTTT. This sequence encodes CASRANLGSDTQYF.